Below, 22 T cell receptor beta chains from the same sample are listed, as sequenced in a study of T cell changes during pregnancy in multiple sclerosis. Sequencing was performed with immunoSEQ multiplex PCR; in TCRdb, only in-frame clones are kept and a portion is missing. This sample has 30,000 or so clones, with about nine tenths found just once. Sequenced here: CD8+ T cells from peripheral blood mononuclear cells, sampled before pregnancy. These receptor sequences come from a female donor with multiple sclerosis, enrolled in a pregnancy study.

The gene calls are TRBV7-9 and TRBJ1-1; 7 positions match TRBD1. This CDR3 spans 14 amino acids. The trim removed 5 bases at V and 7 bases at J, leaving 10 bases unmatched. Germline V CDR1 and CDR2: SEHNR, FQNEAQ (reference sequence). The CDR3 region is CASSAPDREDEAFF. The CDR3 region has the DNA TGTGCCAGCAGCGCCCCTGACAGGGAGGATGAAGCTTTCTTT.

The gene calls are TRBV7-2 and TRBJ1-2; 10 bases align to TRBD1. Germline V gene lookup returns CDR1 SGHTA and CDR2 FQGNSA. The CDR3 totals 16 residues. The junction had 4 bases not matched to a gene; V was cut back by 1 base and J by 2 bases. In DNA form, the CDR3 reads TGTGCCAGCAGCTTAGAGCCGGGACAGGGGAACTATGGCTACACCTTC. Encoded protein: CASSLEPGQGNYGYTF.

The chain joins TRBV18 to TRBJ2-5; 8 bases align to TRBD2. V lost 5 bases to trimming and J lost 1 base; unmatched junction nucleotides: 9. The CDR3 has 16 amino acids. Germline V gene lookup returns CDR1 KGHSH and CDR2 LQKENI. CDR3 nucleotides: TGTGCCAGCTCATCCCGACAGCGGGGGCCCCAAGAGACCCAGTACTTC. Amino acids: CASSSRQRGPQETQYF.

V and J are TRBV6-1 and TRBJ2-7; tentatively, D is TRBD1 (5 bases). The V and J ends lost 8 bases and 6 bases respectively, with 8 bases between them. CDR1 and CDR2 from the germline V gene are MNHNS and SASEGT. The CDR3 is 10 residues long. The CDR3 DNA reads TGTGCCAGCCAGGGTCCCGAGCAGTACTTC. Amino acid sequence: CASQGPEQYF.

V gene TRBV27 combines with J gene TRBJ2-1; TRBD2 agrees at 9 bases. CDR1 MNHEY and CDR2 SMNVEV come from the germline V gene (reference sequence). The CDR3 runs 16 residues. Germline trimming cut 2 bases from V and 1 base from J; bases unmatched to any gene: 3. The CDR3 loop reads CASSLIAGASYNEQFF. The CDR3 region has the DNA TGTGCCAGCAGTTTAATAGCGGGAGCATCCTACAATGAGCAGTTCTTC.

The count of this clone is one. V gene TRBV6-6 combines with J gene TRBJ2-5; TRBD2 aligns across 7 bases. Germline V gene sequence: CDR1 MNHNY, CDR2 SVGAGI (reference sequence). Trimming cost V 2 bases and J 4 bases; bases outside gene matches: 10. The CDR3 spans 16 residues. The CDR3 region is CASSYGTGLEGETQYF. CDR3 DNA: TGTGCCAGCAGTTACGGGACCGGACTAGAAGGAGAGACCCAGTACTTC.

The chain has TRBV5-6 and TRBJ2-1, with 10 bases fitting TRBD2. Germline V lookup: CDR1 SGHDT, CDR2 YYEEEE. CDR3 length: 14 amino acids. V lost 2 bases and J lost 7; bases outside the gene matches: 3. The CDR3 region has the DNA TGTGCCAGCAGCTTTAGCGGGAGGACAAATGAGCAGTTCTTC. It is translated as CASSFSGRTNEQFF.

This chain uses TRBV27 with TRBJ1-2; D not resolved. The germline V and J ends were trimmed by 5 bases and 8 bases, with 15 bases remaining between them. Germline lookup yields CDR1 MNHEY and CDR2 SMNVEV (reference sequence). The CDR3 runs to 13 residues. The CDR3 loop is CASSPFLEFGYTF. The CDR3, as DNA: TGTGCCAGCAGTCCCTTCCTGGAGTTCGGCTACACCTTC.

This clone was recorded only once. The V and J genes are TRBV10-3 and TRBJ2-1; 7 bases line up with TRBD2. Germline assignment: CDR1 ENHRY and CDR2 SYGVKD. With 2 bases clipped from V and 6 bases from J, the junction kept 1 base outside the gene matches. The length of the CDR3 is 13 residues. The CDR3 nucleotides read TGTGCCATCAGTGAGGGGACTACCAATGAGCAGTTCTTC. Amino acids: CAISEGTTNEQFF.

In this sample, this clone turned up once. The CDR3 is CASSTSSHTQYF. In DNA form, the CDR3 reads TGTGCCAGCAGTACCTCTAGCCATACGCAGTATTTT. This chain joins TRBV27 and TRBJ2-3, with D perhaps TRBD2 (5 bases). The CDR3 has 12 amino acids. Germline CDR1 and CDR2: MNHEY and SMNVEV (reference sequence). With 5 bases removed from V and 7 bases from J, the gap between germline ends came to 10 bases.

The chain links TRBV4-1 to TRBJ2-7; the match to TRBD2 covers 7 bases. The CDR3 extends over 18 amino acids. V was clipped by 4 bases and J by 2 bases; unmatched bases: 17. Germline CDR1 is MGHRA and CDR2 is YSYEKL. Here the CDR3 reads CASSLMPGGGEIPYEQYF. Here the CDR3 DNA reads TGCGCCAGCAGCCTAATGCCTGGGGGAGGGGAGATCCCCTACGAGCAGTACTTC.

CDR3 sequence (DNA): TGTGCCAGCAGCTTAGGCGGGAACACCGGGGAGCTGTTTTTT. It yields the protein CASSLGGNTGELFF. This chain joins TRBV7-2 and TRBJ2-2; D uncertain. Deletions cut 1 base from V and 1 base from J, with 4 bases between. In germline, CDR1 is SGHTA, CDR2 FQGNSA. The CDR3 is made up of 14 amino acids. The full variable domain, with the rest looked up from reference TRBV7-2 and TRBJ2-2, is GAGVSQSPSNKVTEKGKDVELRCDPISGHTALYWYRQSLGQGLEFLIYFQGNSAPDKSGLPSDRFSAERTGGSVSTLTIQRTQQEDSAVYLCASSLGGNTGELFFGEGSRLTVL.

V gene TRBV6-1 combines with J gene TRBJ1-3; no clear D gene. The CDR3 length is 11 residues. The germline V gene encodes CDR1 MNHNS and CDR2 SASEGT. V was trimmed by 6 bases and J by 4 bases, leaving 4 bases between them. The CDR3: CASRQGNTIYF. The CDR3 DNA reads TGTGCCAGCAGACAGGGAAACACCATATATTTT.

The CDR3: CASSFLGPDVIETQYF. In DNA, the CDR3 is TGTGCCAGCAGCTTTTTGGGGCCGGATGTTATAGAGACCCAGTACTTC. This sequence joins TRBV11-2 and TRBJ2-5, with D possibly TRBD1 on 5 matching bases. V was trimmed by 3 bases and J by 4 bases, leaving 18 bases between them. CDR1 is SGHAT, CDR2 FQNNGV, per germline. The CDR3 has 16 amino acids.

The chain employs TRBV13 and TRBJ2-1; 8 bases fit TRBD2. Losses at the gene ends were 3 bases for V and 3 bases for J; bases not matched to a gene: 7. Germline V gene lookup returns CDR1 PRHDT and CDR2 FYEKMQ (reference sequence). This CDR3 region has 16 residues. CDR3 DNA: TGTGCCAGCAGCTTGTATTCTAGCGGGTACTACAATGAGCAGTTCTTC. It encodes CASSLYSSGYYNEQFF.

The chain links TRBV19 to TRBJ2-7, with D perhaps TRBD2 (5 bases). This CDR3 contains 15 residues. Germline values: CDR1 LNHDA, CDR2 SQIVND (reference sequence). V was trimmed by 5 bases and J by 4 bases, leaving 18 bases between them. CDR3 amino acids: CASSAGWTSGYEQYF. The CDR3 nucleotides are TGTGCCAGTAGTGCTGGGTGGACTTCGGGTTACGAGCAGTACTTC.

This clone was observed a few times. The genes are TRBV9 and TRBJ1-5; D uncertain. CDR3 size: 11 residues. V lost 3 bases to trimming and J lost 11 bases, with 9 bases between them. Germline loops: CDR1 SGDLS, CDR2 YYNGEE. As DNA, the CDR3 is TGTGCCAGCAGCGCGCGCAGGACCCAGCATTTT. It is translated as CASSARRTQHF.

This sequence joins TRBV15 and TRBJ1-1; the match to TRBD1 covers 7 bases. V dropped 4 bases and J dropped 4; count of bases not matched to a gene: 6. The germline V gene has CDR1 LNHNV and CDR2 YYDKDF (reference sequence). The CDR3 spans 14 residues. The CDR3 DNA sequence: TGTGCCACCAGCATTTTAACAGGGGCCACTGAAGCTTTCTTT. Translated: CATSILTGATEAFF. The complete variable domain, with remaining parts taken from reference TRBV15 and TRBJ1-1, reads DAMVIQNPRYQVTQFGKPVTLSCSQTLNHNVMYWYQQKSSQAPKLLFHYYDKDFNNEADTPDNFQSRRPNTSFCFLDIRSPGLGDTAMYLCATSILTGATEAFFGQGTRLTVV.

The chain is built from TRBV10-3 and TRBJ1-2; 10 bases agree with TRBD1. The CDR3 consists of 19 residues. Germline assignment: CDR1 ENHRY and CDR2 SYGVKD. With V trimmed by 0 bases and J by 3 bases, 13 bases remained unmatched. The CDR3 DNA is TGTGCCATCAGTGAGTCGATCCGGACAGGGGGATTGAGTCACTATGGCTACACCTTC. Its translation: CAISESIRTGGLSHYGYTF.

This clone was counted a single time. The J gene is TRBJ2-7, the V gene TRBV6-5; 7 bases line up with TRBD1. V shed 0 bases and J 5 bases; nucleotides not matched to a gene: 10. CDR1 and CDR2 (germline): MNHEY, SVGAGI. The length of the CDR3 is 16 residues. The CDR3 coding sequence is TGTGCCAGCAGTTACTCGCGTACAGGGGCGAACCACGAGCAGTACTTC. Translation: CASSYSRTGANHEQYF.

V and J are TRBV5-1 and TRBJ1-3, with TRBD1 identical over 7 bases. Germline trimming cut 4 bases from V and 0 bases from J; bases unmatched to any gene: 25. Germline V gene data show CDR1 as SGHRS and CDR2 as YFSETQ. CDR3 length: 22 amino acids. CDR3 region: CASSVGQLGFELKNGSGNTIYF. The CDR3 DNA reads as TGCGCCAGCAGCGTGGGACAGCTCGGGTTTGAATTAAAGAACGGCTCTGGAAACACCATATATTTT.

The V and J genes are TRBV5-4 and TRBJ2-1; 9 bases are a match to TRBD2. CDR1 is SGHNT and CDR2 is YYREEE in the germline V gene (reference sequence). The CDR3 spans 16 residues. V lost 4 bases to trimming and J lost 4 bases; unmatched junction nucleotides: 9. The CDR3 loop is CASSSDLAGVYNEQFF. Written as DNA, the CDR3 is TGTGCCAGCAGCAGCGACTTAGCGGGAGTTTACAATGAGCAGTTCTTC.